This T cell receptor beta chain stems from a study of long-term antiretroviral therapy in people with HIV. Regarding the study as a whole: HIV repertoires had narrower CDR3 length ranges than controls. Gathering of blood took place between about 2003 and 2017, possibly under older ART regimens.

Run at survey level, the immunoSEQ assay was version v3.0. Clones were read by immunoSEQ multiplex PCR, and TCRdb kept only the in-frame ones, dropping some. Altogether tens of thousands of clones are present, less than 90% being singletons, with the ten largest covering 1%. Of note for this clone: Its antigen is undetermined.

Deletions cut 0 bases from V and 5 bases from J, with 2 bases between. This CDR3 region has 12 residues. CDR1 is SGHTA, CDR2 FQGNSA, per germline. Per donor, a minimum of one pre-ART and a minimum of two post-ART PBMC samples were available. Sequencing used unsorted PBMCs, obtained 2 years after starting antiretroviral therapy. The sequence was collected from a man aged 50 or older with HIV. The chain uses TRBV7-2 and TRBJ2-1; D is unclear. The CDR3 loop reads CASSLADNEQFF. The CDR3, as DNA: TGTGCCAGCAGCTTAGCGGACAATGAGCAGTTCTTC.